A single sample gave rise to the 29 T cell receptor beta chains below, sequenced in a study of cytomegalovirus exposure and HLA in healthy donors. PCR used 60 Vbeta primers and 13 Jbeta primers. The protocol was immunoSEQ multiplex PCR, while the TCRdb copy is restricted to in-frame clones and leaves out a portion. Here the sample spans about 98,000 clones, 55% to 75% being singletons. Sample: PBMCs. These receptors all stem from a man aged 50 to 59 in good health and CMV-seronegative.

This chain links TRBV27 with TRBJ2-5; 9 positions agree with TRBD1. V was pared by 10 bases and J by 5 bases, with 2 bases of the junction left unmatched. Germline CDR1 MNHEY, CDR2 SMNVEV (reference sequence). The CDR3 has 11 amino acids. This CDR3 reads CAIGQGETQYF. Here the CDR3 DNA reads TGTGCCATCGGACAGGGGGAGACCCAGTACTTC.

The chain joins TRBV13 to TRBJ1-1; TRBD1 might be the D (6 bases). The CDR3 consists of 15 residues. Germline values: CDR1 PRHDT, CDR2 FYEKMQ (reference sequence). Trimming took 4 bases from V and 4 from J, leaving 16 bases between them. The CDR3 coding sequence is TGTGCCAGCAGCTCACGGGGGGTCAGGGGCACTGAAGCTTTCTTT. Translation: CASSSRGVRGTEAFF.

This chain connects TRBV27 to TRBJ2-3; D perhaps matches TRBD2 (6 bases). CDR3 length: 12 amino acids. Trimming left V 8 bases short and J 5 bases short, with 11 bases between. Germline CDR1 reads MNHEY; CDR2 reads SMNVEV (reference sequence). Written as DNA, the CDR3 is TGTGCCAGCTGGGGGGTGGAAGATACGCAGTATTTT. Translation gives CASWGVEDTQYF.

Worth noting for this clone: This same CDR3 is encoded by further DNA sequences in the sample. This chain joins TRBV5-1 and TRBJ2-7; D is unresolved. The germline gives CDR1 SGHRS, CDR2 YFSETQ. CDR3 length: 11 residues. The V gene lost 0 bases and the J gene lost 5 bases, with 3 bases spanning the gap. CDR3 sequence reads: CASSLANEQYF. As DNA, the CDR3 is TGCGCCAGCAGCTTGGCCAACGAGCAGTACTTC. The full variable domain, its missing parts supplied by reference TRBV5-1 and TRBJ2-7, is KAGVTQTPRYLIKTRGQQVTLSCSPISGHRSVSWYQQTPGQGLQFLFEYFSETQRNKGNFPGRFSGRQFSNSRSEMNVSTLELGDSALYLCASSLANEQYFGPGTRLTVT.

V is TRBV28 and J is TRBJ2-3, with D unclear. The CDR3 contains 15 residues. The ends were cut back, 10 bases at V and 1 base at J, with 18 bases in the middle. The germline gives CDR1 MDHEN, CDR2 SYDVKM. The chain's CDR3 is CATSNPNVGTDTQYF. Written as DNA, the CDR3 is TGTGCCACCTCCAACCCGAATGTAGGCACAGATACGCAGTATTTT.

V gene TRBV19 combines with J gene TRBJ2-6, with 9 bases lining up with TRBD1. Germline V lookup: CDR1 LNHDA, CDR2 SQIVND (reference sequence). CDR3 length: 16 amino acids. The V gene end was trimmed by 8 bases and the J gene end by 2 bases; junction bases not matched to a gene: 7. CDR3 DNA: TGTGCCAGTGCTAAACGGACAGGGGCTGGGGCCAACGTCCTGACTTTC. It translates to CASAKRTGAGANVLTF.

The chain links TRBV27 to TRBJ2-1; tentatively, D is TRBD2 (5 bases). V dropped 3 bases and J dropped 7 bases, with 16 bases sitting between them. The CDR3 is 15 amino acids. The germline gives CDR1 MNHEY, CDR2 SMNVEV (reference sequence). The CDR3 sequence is CASSFGLAARNEQFF. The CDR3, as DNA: TGTGCCAGCAGTTTCGGGCTAGCCGCCCGTAATGAGCAGTTCTTC.

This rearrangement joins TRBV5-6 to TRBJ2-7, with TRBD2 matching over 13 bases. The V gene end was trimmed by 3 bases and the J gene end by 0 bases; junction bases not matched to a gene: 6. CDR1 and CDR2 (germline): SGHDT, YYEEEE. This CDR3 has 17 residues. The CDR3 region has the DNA TGTGCCAGCAGCTACTCAGGACTAGCGGGGGTCTCCTACGAGCAGTACTTC. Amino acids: CASSYSGLAGVSYEQYF.

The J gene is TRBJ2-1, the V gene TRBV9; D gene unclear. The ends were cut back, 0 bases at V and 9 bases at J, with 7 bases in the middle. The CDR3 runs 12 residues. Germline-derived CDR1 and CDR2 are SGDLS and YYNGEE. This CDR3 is CASSVERGEQFF. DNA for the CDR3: TGTGCCAGCAGCGTAGAACGAGGTGAGCAGTTCTTC. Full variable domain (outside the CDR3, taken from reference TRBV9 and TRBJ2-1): DSGVTQTPKHLITATGQRVTLRCSPRSGDLSVYWYQQSLDQGLQFLIQYYNGEERAKGNILERFSAQQFPDLHSELNLSSLELGDSALYFCASSVERGEQFFGPGTRLTVL.

This chain's CDR3 is CASSQDRRRNEQFF. The DNA of the CDR3 is TGCGCCAGCAGCCAAGACCGGCGGAGGAATGAGCAGTTCTTC. The chain carries TRBV4-1 and TRBJ2-1; D perhaps matches TRBD2 (5 bases). Germline-derived CDR1 and CDR2 are MGHRA and YSYEKL. The CDR3 totals 14 residues. Trimming removed 0 bases from V and 7 bases from J, with 10 bases in between.

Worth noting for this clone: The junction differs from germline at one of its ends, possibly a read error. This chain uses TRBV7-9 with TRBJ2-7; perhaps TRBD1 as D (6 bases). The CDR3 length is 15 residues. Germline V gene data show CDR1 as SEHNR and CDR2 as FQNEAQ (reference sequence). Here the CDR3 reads CSSSSPGQGWDEQYF. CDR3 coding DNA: TGTTCCAGCAGCTCTCCGGGACAAGGTTGGGACGAGCAGTACTTC.

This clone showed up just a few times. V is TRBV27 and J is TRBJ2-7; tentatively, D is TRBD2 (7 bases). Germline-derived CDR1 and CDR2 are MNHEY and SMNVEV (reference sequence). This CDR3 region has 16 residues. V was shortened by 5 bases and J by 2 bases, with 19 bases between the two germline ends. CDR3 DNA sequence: TGTGCCAGCAGTAGGATCGGACTAGGGGGTACCTACGAGCAGTACTTC. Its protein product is CASSRIGLGGTYEQYF.

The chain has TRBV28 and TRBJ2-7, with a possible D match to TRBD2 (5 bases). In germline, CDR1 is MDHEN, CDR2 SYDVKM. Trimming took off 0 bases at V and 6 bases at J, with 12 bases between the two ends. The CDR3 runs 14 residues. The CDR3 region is CASSLWRAPGEQYF. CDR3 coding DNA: TGTGCCAGCAGTTTATGGAGGGCGCCAGGCGAGCAGTACTTC.

The CDR3 coding sequence is TGTGCCAGCAGCTTAGACGGTGCTCTGGGAAACACCATATATTTT. Translation gives CASSLDGALGNTIYF. This chain uses TRBV7-2 with TRBJ1-3; the D is unclear. The ends were cut back, 1 base at V and 4 bases at J, with 11 bases in the middle. Germline lookup yields CDR1 SGHTA and CDR2 FQGNSA. The CDR3 covers 15 residues.

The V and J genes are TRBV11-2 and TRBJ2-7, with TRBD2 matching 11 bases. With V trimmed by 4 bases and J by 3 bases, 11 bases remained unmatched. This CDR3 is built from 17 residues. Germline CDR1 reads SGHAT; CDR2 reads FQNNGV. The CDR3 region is CASSSTSRLAGHYEQYF. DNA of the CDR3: TGTGCCAGCAGCTCCACATCCCGACTAGCGGGACACTACGAGCAGTACTTC.

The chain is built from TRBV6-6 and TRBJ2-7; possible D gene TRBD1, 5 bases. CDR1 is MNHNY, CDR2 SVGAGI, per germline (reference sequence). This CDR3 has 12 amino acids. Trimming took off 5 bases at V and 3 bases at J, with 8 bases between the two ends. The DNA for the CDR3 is TGTGCCAGCAGTCCTCAGGGCTACGAGCAGTACTTC. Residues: CASSPQGYEQYF.

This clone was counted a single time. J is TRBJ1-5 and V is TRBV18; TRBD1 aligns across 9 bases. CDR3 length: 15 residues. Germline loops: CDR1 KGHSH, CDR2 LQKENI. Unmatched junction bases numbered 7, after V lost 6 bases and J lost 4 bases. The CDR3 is CASSYLTGGNQPQHF. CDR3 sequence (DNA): TGTGCCAGCTCTTACTTGACAGGGGGAAATCAGCCCCAGCATTTT.

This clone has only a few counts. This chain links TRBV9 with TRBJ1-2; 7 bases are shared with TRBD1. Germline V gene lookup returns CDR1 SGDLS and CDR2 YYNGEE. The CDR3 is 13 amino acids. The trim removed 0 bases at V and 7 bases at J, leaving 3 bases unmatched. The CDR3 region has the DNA TGTGCCAGCAGCGTAGACAGGGGTTTTGGCTACACCTTC. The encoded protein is CASSVDRGFGYTF.

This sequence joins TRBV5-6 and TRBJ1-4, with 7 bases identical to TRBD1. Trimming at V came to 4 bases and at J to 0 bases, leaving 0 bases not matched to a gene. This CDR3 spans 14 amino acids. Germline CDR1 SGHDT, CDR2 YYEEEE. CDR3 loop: CASSDRATNEKLFF. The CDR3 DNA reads TGTGCCAGCAGCGACAGGGCAACTAATGAAAAACTGTTTTTT.

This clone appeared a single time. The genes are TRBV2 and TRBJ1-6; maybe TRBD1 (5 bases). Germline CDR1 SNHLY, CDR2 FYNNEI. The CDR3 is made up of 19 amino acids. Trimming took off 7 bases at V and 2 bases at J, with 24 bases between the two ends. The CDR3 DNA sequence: TGTGCCAGCATATCGTTGAAGGGGCGCAAAACCCCCTATAATTCACCCCTCCACTTT. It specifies CASISLKGRKTPYNSPLHF.

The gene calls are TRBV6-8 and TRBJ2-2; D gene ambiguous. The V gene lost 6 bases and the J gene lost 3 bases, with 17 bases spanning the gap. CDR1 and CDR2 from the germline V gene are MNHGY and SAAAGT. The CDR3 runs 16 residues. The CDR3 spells CASSLETGLDTGELFF. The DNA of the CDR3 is TGTGCCAGCAGCCTTGAGACTGGTTTAGACACCGGGGAGCTGTTTTTT.

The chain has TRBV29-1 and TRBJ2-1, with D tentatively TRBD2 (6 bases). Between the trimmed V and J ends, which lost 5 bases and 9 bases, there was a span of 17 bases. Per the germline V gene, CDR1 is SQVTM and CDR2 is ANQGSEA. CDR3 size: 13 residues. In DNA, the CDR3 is TGCAGCGTTTCGGTGGGACTCGGGGGTGAGCAGTTCTTC. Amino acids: CSVSVGLGGEQFF.

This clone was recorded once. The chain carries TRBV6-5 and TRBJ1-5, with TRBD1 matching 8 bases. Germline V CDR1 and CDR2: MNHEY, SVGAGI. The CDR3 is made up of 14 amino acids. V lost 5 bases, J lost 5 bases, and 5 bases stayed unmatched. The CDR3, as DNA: TGTGCCAGCAGTGAGACAGGGGACCATCAGCCCCAGCATTTT. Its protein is CASSETGDHQPQHF.

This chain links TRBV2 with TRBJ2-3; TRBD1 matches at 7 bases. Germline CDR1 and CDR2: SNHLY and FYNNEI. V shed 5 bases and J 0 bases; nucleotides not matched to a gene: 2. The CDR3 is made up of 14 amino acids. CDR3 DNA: TGTGCCAGCAGTTCGGACAGGAGCACAGATACGCAGTATTTT. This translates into CASSSDRSTDTQYF.

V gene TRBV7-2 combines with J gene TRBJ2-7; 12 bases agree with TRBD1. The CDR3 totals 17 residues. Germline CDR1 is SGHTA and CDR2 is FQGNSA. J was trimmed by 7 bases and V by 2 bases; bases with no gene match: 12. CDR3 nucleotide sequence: TGTGCCAGCAGCTTAAGGGCTCCGGGACAGGGGGCGGGAGAGCAGTACTTC. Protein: CASSLRAPGQGAGEQYF. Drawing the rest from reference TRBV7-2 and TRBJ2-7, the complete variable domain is GAGVSQSPSNKVTEKGKDVELRCDPISGHTALYWYRQSLGQGLEFLIYFQGNSAPDKSGLPSDRFSAERTGGSVSTLTIQRTQQEDSAVYLCASSLRAPGQGAGEQYFGPGTRLTVT.

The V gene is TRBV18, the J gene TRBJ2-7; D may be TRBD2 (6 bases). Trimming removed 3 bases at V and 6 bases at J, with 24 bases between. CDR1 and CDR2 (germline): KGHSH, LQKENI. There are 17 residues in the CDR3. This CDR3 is CASSPYSGSPAGGEQYF. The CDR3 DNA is TGTGCCAGCTCACCCTATAGCGGATCGCCCGCTGGGGGCGAGCAGTACTTC.

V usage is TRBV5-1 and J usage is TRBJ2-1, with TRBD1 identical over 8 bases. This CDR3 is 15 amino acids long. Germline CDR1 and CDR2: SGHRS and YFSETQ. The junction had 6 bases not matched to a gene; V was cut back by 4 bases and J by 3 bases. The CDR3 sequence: CASSTSGTGYNEQFF. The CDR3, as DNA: TGCGCCAGCAGCACGTCCGGGACAGGCTACAATGAGCAGTTCTTC. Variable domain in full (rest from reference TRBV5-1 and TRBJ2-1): KAGVTQTPRYLIKTRGQQVTLSCSPISGHRSVSWYQQTPGQGLQFLFEYFSETQRNKGNFPGRFSGRQFSNSRSEMNVSTLELGDSALYLCASSTSGTGYNEQFFGPGTRLTVL.

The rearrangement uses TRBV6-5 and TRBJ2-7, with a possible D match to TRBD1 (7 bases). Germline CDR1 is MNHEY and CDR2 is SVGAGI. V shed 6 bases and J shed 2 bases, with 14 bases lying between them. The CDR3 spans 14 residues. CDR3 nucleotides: TGTGCCAGCAGCCCACAGGGGAGGCCCTACGAGCAGTACTTC. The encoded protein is CASSPQGRPYEQYF.

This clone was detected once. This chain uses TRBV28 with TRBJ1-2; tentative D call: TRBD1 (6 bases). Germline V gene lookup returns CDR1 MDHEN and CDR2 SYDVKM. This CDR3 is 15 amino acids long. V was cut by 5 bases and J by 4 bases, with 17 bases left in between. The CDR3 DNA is TGTGCCAGCAGTCCCCCCCGGACAGCCTCCTATGGCTACACCTTC. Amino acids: CASSPPRTASYGYTF.